This T cell receptor beta chain was sequenced during a study of T-cell memory formation after mild COVID-19. Study-wide points: CD4/CD8 balance characterized clones contracting day 15 to 85, and CD4+ skew characterized later expanders.

A few counts support this clonotype. Antigen specificity is unknown. Using its own MiXCR run on the 5' RACE reads, TCRdb lists one record per CDR3 protein. Found here are about 13,000 distinct CDR3 sequences, about 16% of them singletons; the top ten hold roughly 50%. The sequenced material came from PBMCs or a T cell subset sorted from them (not recorded which). The origin of this receptor is a man younger than 30 who had mild COVID-19 (a few samples of this study predate the infection). Cell type and time point are not known.

The CDR3 region has the DNA TGTGCCAGCAGTTACTCGTGGCCGTACCAAGAGACCCAGTACTTC. Protein sequence: CASSYSWPYQETQYF. The chain uses TRBV6-2 or TRBV6-3 and TRBJ2-5, with D unresolved. The CDR3 totals 15 residues. V was trimmed by 0 bases and J by 0 bases, leaving 8 bases between them. CDR1 is MNHEY, CDR2 SVGEGT, per germline.